This TCR beta chain appears in the sequencing data of a study of vaccination and CD4 T cells after COVID-19. Treatment: roughly 10-day PBMC culture with coronavirus spike peptide pools or control peptides (ViraFEST assay). Researchers reported culturing 2 million or so PBMCs per well with approximately 9.1 IU/ml IL-2 and approximately 9.4 ug/ml peptide pools. Notes on the study in general: With convalescent patients, a median around 85% of reactive clones emerged solely after vaccination.

A note on this clonotype: The target antigen is unknown.

The study sequenced cultured CD4+ T cell DNA using the Oncomine TCR Beta short-read assay. Researchers extracted genomic DNA from CD4+ T cells that had been cultured. TCRdb used MiXCR to reprocess the PCR reads, holding one entry per CDR3 protein. The repertoire holds 13,000 or so distinct CDR3 sequences, with roughly 26% as singletons. The sequence came from a human donor who received a COVID-19 vaccine. The material was CD4+ T cells from blood, cultured in vitro, obtained before SARS-CoV-2 vaccination.

The DNA for the CDR3 is TGTGCCAGCAGTTTTTATCAGGGGGGCGGGGCCGGGGAGCTGTTTTTT. This sequence encodes CASSFYQGGGAGELFF. The chain employs TRBV27 and TRBJ2-2, with D tentatively TRBD1 (7 bases). Germline assignment: CDR1 MNHEY and CDR2 SMNVEV (reference sequence). CDR3 size: 16 residues. The V end lost 3 bases, the J end lost 6 bases, and 17 bases lay between the germline ends.